This TCR beta chain was profiled in a study (dated by TCRdb to about 2016). According to the germline V gene (reference sequence), CDR1 reads MNHNY and CDR2 reads SVGAGI. V is clipped by 7 bases and J by 7 bases, and the sequence between their germline boundaries is 29 bases long. The cysteine opens and the phenylalanine closes a CDR3 of 18 amino acids. Just the 54-base CDR3 DNA is kept, in frame starting at base 1. The library was obtained by RT-PCR. Sequencing was carried out with an Illumina MiSeq. The public reads were reprocessed in TCRdb via fastp at Q25 and MiXCR, keeping in-frame beta chains. One record per CDR3 amino acid sequence lists the most common genes and DNA. For this sample the table gives hundreds of thousands of distinct CDR3 sequences, of which 14% were detected only once. Clones ranked in the top ten supply about 3.9% of the sample. The sample holds a few counts of this clonotype. Its cognate antigen has yet to be identified. No base quality information exists; no much larger clone differs at one position.

This chain joins TRBV6-6 to TRBJ2-1; the best D guess is TRBD1, with 6 bases matching. The sequencing input was memory CD4+ T cells from blood. The clonotype was recovered from a female donor in good health, serving as a healthy control. The nucleotide sequence is given as TGTGCCAGCACCACTACCCCAATCCGGTCTGGGGGCTCGAATGAGCAGTTCTTC. The encoded protein is CASTTTPIRSGGSNEQFF.